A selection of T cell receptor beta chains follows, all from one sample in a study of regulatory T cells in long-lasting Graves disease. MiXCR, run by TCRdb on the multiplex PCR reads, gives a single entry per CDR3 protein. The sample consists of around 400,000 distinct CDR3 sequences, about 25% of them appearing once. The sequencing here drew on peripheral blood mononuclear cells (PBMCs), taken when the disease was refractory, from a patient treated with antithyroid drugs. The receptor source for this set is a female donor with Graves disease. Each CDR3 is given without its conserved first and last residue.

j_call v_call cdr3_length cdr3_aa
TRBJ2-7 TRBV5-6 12 ASSFGREVYEQY
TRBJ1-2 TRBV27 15 ASRLSSSDSSGSGYT
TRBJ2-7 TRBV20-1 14 SARDQVLDLSYEQY
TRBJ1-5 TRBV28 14 ASSVRTRQGNQPQH
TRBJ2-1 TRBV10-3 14 AISESRESTYNEQF
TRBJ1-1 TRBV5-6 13 ASSLRGTGVSEAF
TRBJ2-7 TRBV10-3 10 AISVRGGEQY
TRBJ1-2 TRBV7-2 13 ATSAYVYGGGGYT
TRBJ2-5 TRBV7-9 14 ASSLNPGVGQETQY
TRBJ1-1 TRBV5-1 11 ASTGPLNTEAF
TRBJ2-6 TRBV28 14 ASSRDRGTGANVLT
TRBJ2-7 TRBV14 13 ASSQEGPGSYEQY
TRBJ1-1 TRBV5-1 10 ASSWRGAEAF
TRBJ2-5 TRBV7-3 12 ASSLNSVDQTQY
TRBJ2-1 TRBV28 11 ASLKAGMNEQF
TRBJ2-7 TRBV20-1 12 SAKRQPPDYEQY
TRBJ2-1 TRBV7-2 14 ASSPGLAGSHNEQF
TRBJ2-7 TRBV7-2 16 ASSLSTRATAGSYEQY
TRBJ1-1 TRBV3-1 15 ASSQGWRSQGASEAF
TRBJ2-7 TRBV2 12 ASSGLADDYEQY
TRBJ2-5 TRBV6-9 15 ASSYRFLAEHQETQY
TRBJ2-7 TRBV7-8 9 ASSTLGEQY
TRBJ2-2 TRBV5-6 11 ASSLAADGELF